The clone carrying this T cell receptor beta chain was seen more than once but under ten times. Its antigen remains unknown. V was pared by 4 bases and J by 5 bases, with 11 bases of the junction left unmatched. From germline, CDR1 is SQVTM and CDR2 ANQGSEA. The CDR3 has 14 amino acids. The sample originates from a study of beta chain features in type 1 diabetes. Study at large: Sorted cells examined across all samples numbered more than 100 million. General study results and limits: Within each of all four CD4+ subsets, Type 1 diabetes patients had TCRB CDR3s that were moderately but significantly shorter. There were fewer insertions and more deletions at the VDJ junctions of type 1 diabetes patients.

Sorted populations all had greater than 95% purity. The investigators reverse transcribed all of the isolated RNA, so they sequenced expressed TCRB transcripts. Repertoires were generated with immunoSEQ multiplex PCR, while TCRdb's copy carries only in-frame clones and drops some. Among 400,000 to 600,000 clones, over 25% were seen once, and the ten largest hold around 0.065%. The receptor's source is a man between 18 and 29 years old in good health. The chain is built from TRBV29-1 and TRBJ2-7, with 7 bases aligning to TRBD1. The sample comprised naive CD4+ T cells from blood. This CDR3 is CSVARDRAYDEQYF. The CDR3, as DNA: TGCAGCGTTGCGAGGGACAGAGCCTACGACGAGCAGTACTTC.